This T cell receptor (beta chain) was sequenced during a study of esophageal squamous cell carcinoma under preoperative chemotherapy. In TCRdb, the PCR reads were re-called with MiXCR into one record per CDR3 protein. The sample includes over 25,000 distinct CDR3 sequences, 40% to 60% of them seen just once. Regarding time point: after preoperative PTX-NDP chemotherapy. This specimen was collected from a patient given preoperative chemotherapy. The TCR comes from a human donor with esophageal squamous cell carcinoma. The donor label of this sample is uncertain.

CDR3 sequence (DNA): TGTGCCAGCAGCTTAGAACCTGCTCGTCGTTCGGGGGGGCCAGATACGCAGTATTTT. As protein: CASSLEPARRSGGPDTQYF. The rearrangement joins TRBV11-2 to TRBJ2-3; 8 nucleotides line up with TRBD2. From germline, CDR1 is SGHAT and CDR2 FQNNGV. This CDR3 contains 19 residues. J gave up 4 bases and V 0 bases, and 15 bases lay outside the gene matches.